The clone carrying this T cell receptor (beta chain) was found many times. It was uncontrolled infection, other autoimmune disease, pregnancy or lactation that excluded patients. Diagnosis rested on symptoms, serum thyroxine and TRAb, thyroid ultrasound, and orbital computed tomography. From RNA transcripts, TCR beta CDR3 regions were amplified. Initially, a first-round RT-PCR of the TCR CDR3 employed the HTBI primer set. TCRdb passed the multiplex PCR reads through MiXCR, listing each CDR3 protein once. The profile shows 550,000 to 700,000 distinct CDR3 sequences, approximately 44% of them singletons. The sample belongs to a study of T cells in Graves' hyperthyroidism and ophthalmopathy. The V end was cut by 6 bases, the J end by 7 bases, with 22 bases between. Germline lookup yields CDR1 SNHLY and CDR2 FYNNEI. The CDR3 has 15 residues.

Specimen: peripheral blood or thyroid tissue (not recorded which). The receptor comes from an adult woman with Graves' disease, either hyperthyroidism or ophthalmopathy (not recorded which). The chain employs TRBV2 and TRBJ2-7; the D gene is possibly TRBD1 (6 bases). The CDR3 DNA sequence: TGTGCCAGCAGAATAATACAGGGCTCCATCGGTGAGCAGTACTTC. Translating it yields CASRIIQGSIGEQYF.